This TCR beta chain appears in the sequencing data of a study of shared T cell receptors in the human thymus (dated by TCRdb to about 2021). Background on the whole study: The study investigated the way shared, self-reactive T-cell receptor alpha chains are produced in the human thymus.

Receptor libraries were prepared by the immunoSEQ multiplex PCR assay. TCRdb obtained this table from immuneACCESS and retained in-frame rearrangements with V and J assigned. These tables miss some clones; where compared with another copy, unresolved V genes account for less than half of the shortfall, and the remainder is unexplained. The sample table records some 700,000 clones; around 87% of these occur just once. Approximately 0.011% of the sample lies in the top ten. On this clone itself: What this receptor recognizes is not known. Per-base qualities were not stored, and no clone one base away is much larger.

Compared with germline, V lacks 4 bases and J lacks 5 bases; bases without a gene match: 14. CDR1 and CDR2 were assigned from the germline V gene (reference sequence) as MNHEY and SMNVEV. The CDR3 spans 17 residues, from the cysteine through the phenylalanine. Left in the record is the CDR3 DNA by itself, 51 bases read in frame from the first base. The sample also formed part of further work on human thymus T cells. Taken from the second paper: The donors were immunologically healthy infants in Finland who had open corrective cardiac surgery for congenital heart defects. Thymus tissue was collected as surgical resects that were removed during corrective cardiac surgery. V and J gene segment usage appeared biased in both thymic and peripheral blood repertoires. The related research reported highly overlapping thymic TCR repertoires among unrelated individuals. The study used eight infant thymus samples plus four related peripheral blood samples to characterize TCR alpha and beta repertoires. Donor ages ranging from roughly 7 to 250 days were recorded, and six or seven male and a couple of female infants were included in the cohort. Thymocytes were mechanically released from the tissue and were stored as pellets of 10-30 million cells at -70 degrees C. A QIAsymphony instrument was used to extract genomic DNA from the frozen cell pellets. The immunoSEQ multiplex PCR assay was used to amplify the TCRB and TCRAD loci from a standardized quantity of quality-controlled genomic DNA. Amplicons spanned the V(D)J region at a length sufficient to cover the CDR3 and identify V and J genes. Amplicon sequencing was performed on an Illumina platform through the commercial immunoSEQ service. Primer bias and sequencing errors were corrected as previously described, and TCRAD and TCRB were defined on the basis of the IMGT database. immunoSEQ Analyzer 3.0 and VDJTools were used for repertoire analysis, which covered basic statistics, V/J segment usage, diversity estimates, rarefaction and pairwise overlap. To estimate diversity, the Chao1, ChaoE, Efron-Thisted, Shannon and inverse Simpson indices were applied, and diversity was also estimated on datasets down-sampled to the smallest sample. Repertoire overlap was determined by strict matching of CDR3 nucleotide sequence, V gene and J gene, and Jaccard-based multidimensional scaling clustering was applied. On average, thymus samples gave roughly 740,000 unique TCRB clonotypes, whereas blood samples gave 75,000 to 85,000.

The sample taken for sequencing was thymocytes. The rearrangement combines TRBV27 with TRBJ2-1, and 7 bases in between align with TRBD1. The origin of this receptor is a boy under two years old with a congenital heart defect. Donor details come from another sample of the same person, matched by shared clones. The nucleotide sequence is given as TGTGCCAGCAGTTCACCGGACAGGCGTTATATACACAATGAGCAGTTCTTC. It encodes CASSSPDRRYIHNEQFF.